These 17 T cell receptor beta chains share one sample of origin, sequenced in a study of T cell responses to AZD1222 COVID-19 vaccine. TCRdb's copy holds only in-frame clones and misses some; the assay was immunoSEQ multiplex PCR. The data contain under 150,000 clones, just over 90% of them singletons. The sequences come from peripheral blood, collected on day 0 of AZD1222 vaccination. The receptors stem from an adult in good health.

The chain employs TRBV19 and TRBJ1-4; no clear D gene. Trimming took 7 bases from V and 3 from J, leaving 15 bases between them. This CDR3 has 15 amino acids. Germline V CDR1 and CDR2: LNHDA, SQIVND (reference sequence). CDR3 nucleotides: TGTGCCAGTACCCTACCCGGATGGGCTAATGAAAAACTGTTTTTT. Translated, it gives CASTLPGWANEKLFF. The variable domain in full, completed from reference TRBV19 and TRBJ1-4, reads DGGITQSPKYLFRKEGQNVTLSCEQNLNHDAMYWYRQDPGQGLRLIYYSQIVNDFQKGDIAEGYSVSREKKESFPLTVTSAQKNPTAFYLCASTLPGWANEKLFFGSGTQLSVL.

This chain connects TRBV6-5 to TRBJ1-2, with 10 nucleotides matching TRBD1. Germline V gene sequence: CDR1 MNHEY, CDR2 SVGAGI. The length of the CDR3 is 14 residues. V lost 2 bases and J lost 7; bases outside the gene matches: 4. The CDR3 loop is CASSYRTGGGGYTF. CDR3 nucleotides: TGTGCCAGCAGTTACCGGACAGGGGGAGGTGGCTACACCTTC.

V usage is TRBV28 and J usage is TRBJ1-4; 7 nucleotides line up with TRBD1. Per the germline V gene, CDR1 is MDHEN and CDR2 is SYDVKM. The CDR3 spans 17 residues. J gave up 0 bases and V 2 bases, and 6 bases lay outside the gene matches. The CDR3 region is CASSLQGDVATNEKLFF. The CDR3 bases are TGTGCCAGCAGTTTACAGGGGGATGTTGCAACTAATGAAAAACTGTTTTTT.

The V and J genes are TRBV6-5 and TRBJ2-1; 13 nucleotides agree with TRBD2. Trimming cost V 6 bases and J 8 bases; bases outside gene matches: 4. This CDR3 has 14 residues. CDR1 is MNHEY and CDR2 is SVGAGI in the germline V gene. Here the CDR3 reads CASRGLAGTHEQFF. Here the CDR3 DNA reads TGTGCCAGCAGGGGACTAGCGGGGACACATGAGCAGTTCTTC.

The CDR3 DNA follows: TGTGCCAGCAGCTCCGGGACAGGGAGTCTAAGGACTGAAGCTTTCTTT. It encodes CASSSGTGSLRTEAFF. The gene calls are TRBV7-2 and TRBJ1-1; 9 nucleotides match TRBD1. CDR3 size: 16 residues. After removal of 4 bases from V and 5 bases from J, the junction contained 11 bases not matched to a gene. Germline V gene data show CDR1 as SGHTA and CDR2 as FQGNSA.

The chain combines TRBV5-1 with TRBJ1-2, with a possible D match to TRBD1 (5 bases). V was pared by 0 bases and J by 2 bases, with 14 bases between. Per the germline V gene, CDR1 is SGHRS and CDR2 is YFSETQ. This CDR3 spans 16 amino acids. The CDR3 spells CASSLAFDSPNYGYTF. The DNA of the CDR3 is TGCGCCAGCAGCTTGGCCTTTGACAGCCCAAACTATGGCTACACCTTC.

The rearrangement joins TRBV4-3 to TRBJ1-4; 8 bases fit TRBD1. Germline CDR1 reads LGHNA; CDR2 reads YSLEER. The CDR3 consists of 16 residues. The ends lost 1 base at V and 5 bases at J; junction bases unmatched: 6. Written as DNA, the CDR3 is TGCGCCAGCAGCCAAGTTCCAGGGGGCCGAAATGAAAAACTGTTTTTT. It codes for CASSQVPGGRNEKLFF.

The chain has TRBV9 and TRBJ2-1, with TRBD2 matching over 7 bases. Germline assignment: CDR1 SGDLS and CDR2 YYNGEE. The junction had 7 bases not matched to a gene; V was cut back by 3 bases and J by 7 bases. The CDR3 consists of 14 residues. CDR3 protein: CASSAWEGRNEQFF. DNA for the CDR3: TGTGCCAGCAGCGCCTGGGAGGGCCGTAATGAGCAGTTCTTC.

The rearrangement uses TRBV7-2 and TRBJ2-5; 7 bases match TRBD2. J lost 5 bases, V lost 0 bases, and 15 bases had no gene match. In germline, CDR1 is SGHTA, CDR2 FQGNSA. The CDR3 consists of 18 residues. The CDR3 protein is CASSLAATGGGTGETQYF. The DNA of the CDR3 is TGTGCCAGCAGCTTAGCGGCCACCGGGGGAGGGACCGGGGAGACCCAGTACTTC. Supplemented by reference TRBV7-2 and TRBJ2-5, the full variable domain reads GAGVSQSPSNKVTEKGKDVELRCDPISGHTALYWYRQSLGQGLEFLIYFQGNSAPDKSGLPSDRFSAERTGGSVSTLTIQRTQQEDSAVYLCASSLAATGGGTGETQYFGPGTRLLVL.

V is TRBV10-2 and J is TRBJ2-2; D is unclear. This CDR3 has 13 amino acids. The germline V and J ends were trimmed by 1 base and 4 bases, with 4 bases remaining between them. Germline CDR1 WSHSY, CDR2 SAAADI. The DNA for the CDR3 is TGCGCCAGCAGTGAGTGGCGCACCGGGGAGCTGTTTTTT. Protein product: CASSEWRTGELFF.

Worth noting for this clone: A junction end diverges from the germline sequence, so it may reflect a read error. The J gene is TRBJ1-1, the V gene TRBV19, with 10 bases lining up with TRBD1. The germline V gene encodes CDR1 LNHDA and CDR2 SQIVND (reference sequence). This CDR3 spans 16 amino acids. This chain's CDR3 is CASSSDRGRSNPEAFF. In DNA form, the CDR3 reads TGTGCCAGTAGTTCAGACAGGGGGCGGTCGAACCCTGAAGCTTTCTTT.

This chain links TRBV5-1 with TRBJ2-7; D may be TRBD2 (6 bases). The V end lost 4 bases, the J end lost 10 bases, and 27 bases lay between the germline ends. This CDR3 has 16 residues. Germline V CDR1 and CDR2: SGHRS, YFSETQ. Written as DNA, the CDR3 is TGCGCCAGCAGCAGGGGAGGACGCGCTGGGGACCCCGGCCAGTACTTC. It specifies CASSRGGRAGDPGQYF.

The chain is built from TRBV6-5 and TRBJ2-2; 9 bases map to TRBD1. In germline, CDR1 is MNHEY, CDR2 SVGAGI. This CDR3 region has 14 residues. V gave up 8 bases and J gave up 7 bases; unmatched junction bases: 8. The CDR3 loop is CASSNRGQIGELFF. In nucleotides, the CDR3 is TGTGCCAGCTCAAACAGGGGGCAGATCGGGGAGCTGTTTTTT.

This chain uses TRBV5-6 with TRBJ1-1, with 8 positions matching TRBD1. V was pared by 0 bases and J by 2 bases, with 12 bases of the junction left unmatched. CDR1 is SGHDT and CDR2 is YYEEEE in the germline V gene. This CDR3 contains 18 residues. The CDR3 protein is CASSLVGRQGARNTEAFF. The CDR3 region has the DNA TGTGCCAGCAGCTTGGTCGGTAGGCAGGGGGCGCGAAACACTGAAGCTTTCTTT.

The rearrangement uses TRBV29-1 and TRBJ1-1; no reliable D call. This CDR3 comprises 11 residues. CDR1 is SQVTM, CDR2 ANQGSEA, per germline. V dropped 1 base and J dropped 1 base, with 1 base sitting between them. The CDR3 sequence is CSVEGNTEAFF. The CDR3 bases are TGCAGCGTTGAAGGGAACACTGAAGCTTTCTTT.

V gene TRBV7-9 combines with J gene TRBJ2-1; the D gene is possibly TRBD2 (6 bases). V was cut by 6 bases and J by 10 bases, with 28 bases left in between. Germline assignment: CDR1 SEHNR and CDR2 FQNEAQ (reference sequence). The CDR3 runs 17 residues. CDR3 coding DNA: TGTGCCAGCAGTTGGGGAACCGGGACTGGCCCTATTAGGGAGCAGTTCTTC. Translation: CASSWGTGTGPIREQFF.

The CDR3 region is CASSLYIGSPYEQYF. DNA of the CDR3: TGTGCCAGCAGTTTATATATCGGCAGCCCCTACGAGCAGTACTTC. The chain recombines TRBV27 with TRBJ2-7; D remains ambiguous. The germline V and J ends were trimmed by 1 base and 2 bases, with 12 bases remaining between them. Germline CDR1 reads MNHEY; CDR2 reads SMNVEV (reference sequence). This CDR3 contains 15 residues.